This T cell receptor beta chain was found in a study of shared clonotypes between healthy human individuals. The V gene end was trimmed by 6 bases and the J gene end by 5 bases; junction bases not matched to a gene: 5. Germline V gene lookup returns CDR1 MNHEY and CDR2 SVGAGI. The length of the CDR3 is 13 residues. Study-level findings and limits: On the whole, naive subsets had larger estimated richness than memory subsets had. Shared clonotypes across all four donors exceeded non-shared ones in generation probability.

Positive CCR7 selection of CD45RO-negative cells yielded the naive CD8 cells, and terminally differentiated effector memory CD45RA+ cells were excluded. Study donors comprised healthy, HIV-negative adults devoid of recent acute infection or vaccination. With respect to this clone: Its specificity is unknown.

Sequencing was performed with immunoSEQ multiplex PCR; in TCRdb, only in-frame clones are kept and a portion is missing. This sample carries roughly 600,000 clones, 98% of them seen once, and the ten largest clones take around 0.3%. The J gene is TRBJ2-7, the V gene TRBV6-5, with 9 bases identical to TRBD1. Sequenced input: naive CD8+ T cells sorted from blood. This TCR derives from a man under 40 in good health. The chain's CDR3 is CASSDRGYHEQYF. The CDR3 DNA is TGTGCCAGCAGCGACAGGGGGTACCACGAGCAGTACTTC.